These T cell receptor beta chains were read from a single sample in a study of shared clonotypes between healthy human individuals. This table comes from immunoSEQ multiplex PCR, and its TCRdb copy is limited to in-frame clones, with some not included. The sample shows 2.5 million or so clones, 90% to 95% of them seen only once. The sample was naive CD4+ T cells sorted from blood. The receptors were sampled from a man between 18 and 29 years old in good health. Each CDR3 is given with its conserved first and last residue. A D gene is named only where the DNA matches it firmly. Rows may omit the clone size; those that give it use once, few, many or a size class.

D | J | size | V | CDR3 | DNA
NA | TRBJ2-6 | NA | TRBV18 | CASSPGTLGANVLTF | TGTGCCAGCTCACCCGGGACCTTGGGGGCCAACGTCCTGACTTTC
TRBD2 | TRBJ2-1 | NA | TRBV11-3 | CASSSRLAGYNEQFF | TGTGCCAGCAGCTCCCGACTAGCGGGATACAATGAGCAGTTCTTC
TRBD2 | TRBJ2-7 | NA | TRBV7-2 | CASSTGLGFYEQYF | TGTGCCAGCAGCACGGGACTAGGGTTCTACGAGCAGTACTTC
NA | TRBJ2-3 | once | TRBV6-5 | CAIRRDKLDTQYF | TGTGCCATCCGCCGGGACAAATTAGATACGCAGTATTTT
NA | TRBJ1-2 | NA | TRBV18 | CASSPLGGGRDGYTF | TGTGCCAGCTCACCACTGGGCGGGGGACGCGACGGCTACACCTTC
NA | TRBJ1-3 | NA | TRBV5-3 | CARSLGLGNTIYF | TGTGCCAGAAGCTTGGGTCTCGGAAACACCATATATTTT
NA | TRBJ1-6 | NA | TRBV5-6 | CASSFGNRANSPLHF | TGTGCCAGCAGCTTTGGAAACAGGGCTAATTCACCCCTCCACTTT
TRBD1 | TRBJ1-2 | NA | TRBV6-4 | CASSEIFWTGGTEGYTF | TGTGCCAGCAGTGAAATCTTCTGGACAGGGGGTACGGAGGGCTACACCTTC
NA | TRBJ2-6 | NA | TRBV28 | CASSTQGAGANVLTF | TGTGCCAGCAGTACGCAGGGCGCTGGGGCCAACGTCCTGACTTTC
TRBD1 | TRBJ1-2 | few | TRBV10-3 | CAISDGTGSGYTF | TGTGCCATCAGTGACGGGACAGGGTCAGGCTACACCTTC
NA | TRBJ2-5 | NA | TRBV18 | CASSPLRETQYF | TGTGCCAGCTCACCATTGCGAGAGACCCAGTACTTC
TRBD1 | TRBJ1-2 | NA | TRBV18 | CASSPGTGSNYGYTF | TGTGCCAGCTCACCCGGGACAGGTAGTAACTATGGCTACACCTTC
TRBD1 | TRBJ1-6 | NA | TRBV30 | CAWSLRDRDSPLHF | TGTGCCTGGAGCCTCCGGGACAGGGACTCACCCCTCCACTTT
TRBD2 | TRBJ2-5 | NA | TRBV7-2 | CASSLVASGPETQYF | TGTGCCAGCAGCTTGGTGGCTAGCGGCCCAGAGACCCAGTACTTC
NA | TRBJ2-2 | NA | TRBV7-6 | CASSPSGSGELFF | TGTGCCAGCAGCCCAAGTGGTTCCGGGGAGCTGTTTTTT